These T cell receptor beta chains were read from a single sample in a study of blood T cell repertoires in COVID-19. Generated by immunoSEQ multiplex PCR, the TCRdb table keeps only in-frame clones and is missing some. This sample has about 230,000 clones, with 75% to 90% found just once. Material: peripheral blood. The receptor source for this set is a woman in her 70s with active or convalescent COVID-19. CDR3s include the opening cysteine and the closing phenylalanine or tryptophan. The D gene is left open where the match is weak. Some rows have no size entry. The others give once, few or many, or a class for an expanded clone.

clone size	D gene	V gene	J gene	CDR3 DNA	CDR3 protein
NA	NA	TRBV19	TRBJ1-5	TGTGCCAGTAGTATGGAGCGGGGGGTAGGCAATCAGCCCCAGCATTTT	CASSMERGVGNQPQHF
once	TRBD1	TRBV6-1	TRBJ1-6	TGTGCCAGCAGTGAAGGGGGGGACAGAGGATTTTTCTATAATTCACCCCTCCACTTT	CASSEGGDRGFFYNSPLHF
NA	NA	TRBV4-1	TRBJ2-2	TGCGCCAGCAGCCAGCCCCGTCCTACTAGCACCGGGGAGCTGTTTTTT	CASSQPRPTSTGELFF
NA	NA	TRBV5-1	TRBJ2-3	TGCGCCAGCAGTCTCACAGATACGCAGTATTTT	CASSLTDTQYF
NA	TRBD2	TRBV7-3	TRBJ2-1	TGTGCCAGCAGCTTATCTAGCGGGGGCTATAATGAGCAGTTCTTC	CASSLSSGGYNEQFF
NA	TRBD1	TRBV9	TRBJ2-1	TGTGCCAGCAGCGTACAAGGACAGGGAAGAAATGAGCAGTTCTTC	CASSVQGQGRNEQFF
NA	TRBD1	TRBV27	TRBJ1-2	TGTGCCAGCAGTTTATCTCCGACAGGGGGCCCCTATGGCTACACCTTC	CASSLSPTGGPYGYTF
NA	NA	TRBV5-4	TRBJ2-7	TGTGCCAGCAGCTCCCAATACGAGCAGTACTTC	CASSSQYEQYF
NA	NA	TRBV19	TRBJ1-1	TGTGCCAGTAGTATAGAGTCAGGGCGCCCTGAAGCTTTCTTT	CASSIESGRPEAFF
NA	NA	TRBV14	TRBJ2-3	TGTGCCAGCAGCCACCTCTCGAGGGCTGGGACTAGCACAGATACGCAGTATTTT	CASSHLSRAGTSTDTQYF
NA	TRBD1	TRBV6-6	TRBJ1-1	TGTGCCAGCATGACAGGGGGCGGATACACTGAAGCTTTCTTT	CASMTGGGYTEAFF
NA	TRBD2	TRBV5-1	TRBJ2-1	TGCGCCAGCAGCCACGGACTAGCGGGGGGGCCGGGCGATGAGCAGTTCTTC	CASSHGLAGGPGDEQFF
once	TRBD2	TRBV4-1	TRBJ2-3	TGCGCCAGCAGCCAAGCTTGGGGCGGGGGGGCCTTGAGCACAGATACGCAGTATTTT	CASSQAWGGGALSTDTQYF
NA	NA	TRBV3-1/TRBV3-2	TRBJ1-2	TGTGCCAGCAGCACGGGGGGTAGTGGCTACACCTTC	CASSTGGSGYTF
NA	TRBD2	TRBV14	TRBJ2-7	TGTGCCAGCAGCCAAGATACGACCTCCGGGACTAGCGGTTCCTACGAGCAGTACTTC	CASSQDTTSGTSGSYEQYF
NA	NA	TRBV3-1/TRBV3-2	TRBJ1-1	TGTGCCAGCAGCCGCCGACAGCAGAACACTGAAGCTTTCTTT	CASSRRQQNTEAFF
once	TRBD2	TRBV19	TRBJ2-5	TGTGCCAGTAGTATCGGGAGCGGGAGAAGGGAAGAGACCCAGTACTTC	CASSIGSGRREETQYF
NA	NA	TRBV20-1	TRBJ2-1	TGCAGTGCTAGTGACCTAGCGCCTAGCTCCTACAATGAGCAGTTCTTC	CSASDLAPSSYNEQFF
NA	NA	TRBV29-1	TRBJ2-7	TGCAGCGTTGAAGATGCCTATCTAATGAAGTTC	CSVEDAYLMKF
NA	NA	TRBV24-1	TRBJ2-7	TGTGCCACCAGGAAGGGACACCTCCCCCAGCAGTACTTC	CATRKGHLPQQYF
NA	TRBD1	TRBV7-2	TRBJ2-3	TGTGCCAGCAGCTCGGACAGGGCAGATACGCAGTATTTT	CASSSDRADTQYF
NA	TRBD2	TRBV27	TRBJ2-5	TGTGCCAGCAGTTTGGGACTAGCGGGAGTGGAGACCCAGTACTTC	CASSLGLAGVETQYF
few	NA	TRBV11-1	TRBJ1-2	TGTGCCAGCAGCCCCTCGACAGAAGCCTATGGCTACACCTTC	CASSPSTEAYGYTF
NA	TRBD2	TRBV6-2/TRBV6-3	TRBJ2-5	TGTGCCAGCAGTTACCCACTAGCGGGGGGGAAAGAGACCCAGTACTTC	CASSYPLAGGKETQYF
NA	NA	TRBV28	TRBJ2-7	TGTGCCAGCAGTTTTAGGGGCTCCTACGAGCAGTACTTC	CASSFRGSYEQYF
NA	TRBD1	TRBV5-1	TRBJ2-1	TGCGCCAGCAGCTTTCTTGACAGGGCTAATGAGCAGTTCTTC	CASSFLDRANEQFF
once	NA	TRBV29-1	TRBJ2-5	TGCAGCGTTGAGGGGCAGGGTCGCTTTCAAGAGACCCAGTACTTC	CSVEGQGRFQETQYF
NA	TRBD1	TRBV18	TRBJ1-4	TGTGCCAGCTCACCTCAGTCCCAGGGGGTTCTCCCTCGAGGACTGTTTTTT	CASSPQSQGVLPRGLFF
NA	NA	TRBV7-6	TRBJ2-5	TGTGCCAGCAGCTTTCAAGCGGGTCAAGAGACCCAGTACTTC	CASSFQAGQETQYF
NA	TRBD2	TRBV7-3	TRBJ2-1	TGTGCCAGCAGCTTAGGGCCCGGGGGGGCTGAATTCTTC	CASSLGPGGAEFF
NA	TRBD1	TRBV29-1	TRBJ2-1	TGCAGCGTCGCTAGATTCCCCGGGACAGGGGGCTACAATGAGCAGTTCTTC	CSVARFPGTGGYNEQFF
NA	NA	TRBV7-2	TRBJ1-2	TGTGCCAGCAGCTTAGAGCAGGGTCTGGATGGCTACACCTTC	CASSLEQGLDGYTF
NA	NA	TRBV5-1	TRBJ2-7	TGCGCCAGTAACCCCTCCGGACAGCTCCCCTACGAGCAGTACTTC	CASNPSGQLPYEQYF
NA	NA	TRBV10-1	TRBJ2-5	TGCGCCAGCAGTGAGTCGAACGGGGGTGAGACCCAGTACTTC	CASSESNGGETQYF
NA	NA	TRBV27	TRBJ2-7	TGTGCCAGCAGTTTAACAGGCTTACCTTACTACGAGCAGTACTTC	CASSLTGLPYYEQYF
NA	NA	TRBV7-6	TRBJ1-2	TGTGCCAGCAGCTTGGGTCAGGGGCAGTATGGCTACACCTTC	CASSLGQGQYGYTF
many	NA	TRBV19	TRBJ1-1	TGTGCCAGTAGTGAGCCAGGCTTTATGAACACTGAAGCTTTCTTT	CASSEPGFMNTEAFF